This TCR beta chain comes out of a study of follicular helper T cells after annual influenza vaccination. Sequenced by immunoSEQ multiplex PCR; TCRdb stores in-frame clones only, minus some. The data show some 2,200 clones, approximately 89% seen once. Time point in this sample: 2015-2016 season, pre-vaccination. Overall study results and limits: Yearly vaccinations repeatedly recalled conserved clonotypes in ICOS+CD38+ cTfh.

This CDR3 has 13 amino acids. Germline V gene sequence: CDR1 GTSNPN, CDR2 SVGIG (reference sequence). Trimming cost V 4 bases and J 2 bases, with 8 bases left between them. This clone was seen only once. Its antigen remains unidentified. This specimen was CXCR5- memory CD4+ T cells sorted from blood, taken on the day of influenza vaccination. The chain has TRBV30 and TRBJ1-4; maybe TRBD1 (5 bases). The TCR sequence derives from an adult who received the influenza vaccine. The CDR3 loop is CAWTGTTNEKLFF. The DNA of the CDR3 is TGTGCCTGGACGGGGACTACTAATGAAAAACTGTTTTTT.